This note documents a single TCR beta chain sequence. What antigen it recognizes has not been identified. Per-base quality was not reported, and no clone a single base away is much larger than it. The source of the sample is a study of blood T cell repertoires in COVID-19 (dated by TCRdb to the early 2020s). For context, the study as a whole: Samples covering the acute and convalescent phases of COVID-19 were provided by collaborators in the United States, Italy and Spain. Samples came from the ongoing ImmuneRACE study (first 160 participants) plus 1,254 subjects from 6 global collaborators. Subjects who had been exposed to COVID-19, were actively infected with it, or had recovered from it provided the deeply sampled blood TCRbeta repertoires that made up the dataset. Where available, HLA class I and class II types were taken from metadata supplied by the sample provider and were not determined by assay-based typing. A freely available public database, intended as a resource for researchers studying the immune response to SARS-CoV-2, is where the repertoires were released. The prospective study material was composed of cDNA or gDNA derived from T cells, B-cell-depleted T cells, or PBMCs. The sample metadata nearly always contained a de-identified subject ID, COVID-19 status, age in years and sex.

CDR1 and CDR2 were assigned from the germline V gene as MDHEN and SYDVKM. Including cysteine and phenylalanine, the CDR3 has 14 amino acids. The entry retains the CDR3 DNA only, 42 bases that are in frame from base 1. V and J lose 2 bases and 1 base, and a span of 9 bases separates them. TCRbeta CDR3 regions were amplified from genomic DNA using the immunoSEQ Assay, a bias-controlled multiplex PCR. Under the source paper's analysis protocol: The number of nucleated cells in each sample was estimated from the amplification of reference gene primers within the assay. To quantify the absolute abundance of each unique TCRbeta CDR3 rearrangement, sequence reads were collapsed and filtered. For each sample, productive Simpson clonality was calculated by taking the square root of Simpson's diversity index across productive rearrangements. Held by TCRdb, this immuneACCESS table contains in-frame sequences only and omits some clones. Under half of the omission traces to an unresolved V gene where checked; the cause of the rest is unknown. The DNA gave D and trimming, while V, J and clone size come from that table. In all, the sample holds 200,000 to 250,000 clones, and 82% of those were seen once. About 4.8% of the sample comes from the top ten.

One collaborating source in Seattle enrolled patients during active infection and followed them longitudinally through the course of disease. Each collaborating institution followed its own protocols to collect whole blood in K2EDTA tubes. For TCRbeta analysis, collaborator samples were shipped as frozen whole blood, as isolated PBMCs, or as DNA extracted from either sample type. Summary of the overall study and its limitations: The amount of clinical and demographic metadata varied by source and participant and was provided uncurated.

The sequence joins TRBV28 to TRBJ2-7; the D gene is not confidently resolved. The receptor was isolated from a woman aged 70 to 79 with COVID-19, enrolled during active disease. The sequencing sample was made of peripheral blood. The CDR3 region reads CASSLTGWSYEQYF. The DNA is TGTGCCAGCAGTTTAACGGGTTGGTCCTACGAGCAGTACTTC.